These 28 T cell receptor beta chains share one sample of origin, sequenced in a study of CD4 T cells in relation to SARS-CoV-2 and coronaviruses. Their recognized antigens are unknown. CD4+ T cells from unexposed donors were obtained before the COVID-19 pandemic (2011-2018). After less than 11 days of culture, CD4+ T cells were isolated. This table comes from immunoSEQ multiplex PCR, and its TCRdb copy is limited to in-frame clones, with some not included. The sample contains fewer than 25,000 clones, 60% to 85% of which appear only once. The sample comprised CD4+ T cells from PBMCs, cultured in vitro. The receptor set was obtained from a human donor in good health.

This clone is judged large (0.1 to 1%). CDR3 coding DNA: TGTGCCAGCAGCCTTCAAGGGAGCAGCTCCTACGAGCAGTACTTC. Its protein product is CASSLQGSSSYEQYF. This chain connects TRBV11-2 to TRBJ2-7; a possible D gene is TRBD2 (5 bases). The CDR3 spans 15 residues. Per germline, CDR1 SGHAT and CDR2 FQNNGV. The V gene lost 5 bases and the J gene lost 0 bases, with 14 bases spanning the gap.

The table lists this clone with a few counts. The V gene is TRBV7-2, the J gene TRBJ2-3; weak D call: TRBD2 (5 bases). The V gene lost 0 bases and the J gene lost 6 bases, with 19 bases spanning the gap. The germline V gene has CDR1 SGHTA and CDR2 FQGNSA. The CDR3 sequence is 17 residues long. CDR3: CASSLAGASWSQDTQYF. Written as DNA, the CDR3 is TGTGCCAGCAGCTTAGCGGGAGCGAGTTGGAGTCAGGATACGCAGTATTTT.

The chain carries TRBV7-2 and TRBJ2-7; D is ambiguous. The CDR3 length is 15 residues. Germline CDR1 and CDR2: SGHTA and FQGNSA. V was clipped by 1 base and J by 1 base, with 11 bases between them. DNA of the CDR3: TGTGCCAGCAGCTTAGATGTCTCTTCGTCCTACGAGCAGTACTTC. Its protein product is CASSLDVSSSYEQYF.

The chain employs TRBV2 and TRBJ2-3; D may match TRBD1 or TRBD2 (6 bases each). This CDR3 comprises 15 residues. The germline CDR1 and CDR2 sequences are SNHLY and FYNNEI. Trimming shortened V by 4 bases and J by 2 bases, and 13 bases separated the two germline ends. CDR3 loop: CASSVRRGHTDTQYF. In DNA, the CDR3 is TGTGCCAGCAGTGTCCGGAGGGGACACACAGATACGCAGTATTTT.

This chain joins TRBV27 and TRBJ2-7; possibly TRBD2 for D (6 bases). Germline CDR1 and CDR2: MNHEY and SMNVEV (reference sequence). This CDR3 has 15 amino acids. The V end lost 7 bases, the J end lost 3 bases, and 19 bases lay between the germline ends. CDR3 protein: CASKRSGGGIYEQYF. In DNA, the CDR3 is TGTGCCAGCAAAAGGTCCGGTGGGGGGATCTACGAGCAGTACTTC.

V gene TRBV30 combines with J gene TRBJ1-2, with no clear D. V lost 3 bases, J lost 3 bases, and 11 bases lay in between. The CDR3 runs 13 residues. Germline-derived CDR1 and CDR2 are GTSNPN and SVGIG (reference sequence). The CDR3 reads CAWRGEDDYGYTF. CDR3 bases: TGTGCCTGGAGGGGAGAAGATGACTATGGCTACACCTTC. Variable domain in full (rest from reference TRBV30 and TRBJ1-2): SQTIHQWPATLVQPVGSPLSLECTVEGTSNPNLYWYRQAAGRGLQLLFYSVGIGQISSEVPQNLSASRPQDRQFILSSKKLLLSDSGFYLCAWRGEDDYGYTFGSGTRLTVV.

In its sample, this clone is medium-sized. The V gene is TRBV5-5, the J gene TRBJ2-5; 9 bases map to TRBD2. V was clipped by 4 bases and J by 2 bases; unmatched bases: 9. This CDR3 is built from 16 residues. Germline loops: CDR1 SGHKS, CDR2 YYEKEE (reference sequence). CDR3 sequence reads: CASSPPTSGVQETQYF. The CDR3 DNA reads as TGTGCCAGCAGCCCACCGACTAGCGGAGTACAAGAGACCCAGTACTTC. Supplemented by reference TRBV5-5 and TRBJ2-5, the full variable domain reads DAGVTQSPTHLIKTRGQQVTLRCSPISGHKSVSWYQQVLGQGPQFIFQYYEKEERGRGNFPDRFSARQFPNYSSELNVNALLLGDSALYLCASSPPTSGVQETQYFGPGTRLLVL.

This rearrangement joins TRBV18 to TRBJ2-7; the match to TRBD2 covers 8 bases. Germline CDR1 reads KGHSH; CDR2 reads LQKENI. This CDR3 comprises 13 residues. V lost 3 bases and J lost 4; bases outside the gene matches: 2. The CDR3 DNA follows: TGTGCCAGCTCACCCGGGACTAGTTACGAGCAGTACTTC. As protein: CASSPGTSYEQYF. The complete variable domain, with remaining parts taken from reference TRBV18 and TRBJ2-7, reads NAGVMQNPRHLVRRRGQEARLRCSPMKGHSHVYWYRQLPEEGLKFMVYLQKENIIDESGMPKERFSAEFPKEGPSILRIQQVVRGDSAAYFCASSPGTSYEQYFGPGTRLTVT.

The chain uses TRBV19 and TRBJ2-3; D gene ambiguous. Between the trimmed V and J ends, which lost 5 bases and 10 bases, there was a span of 13 bases. This CDR3 comprises 12 residues. Germline V lookup: CDR1 LNHDA, CDR2 SQIVND (reference sequence). The CDR3 spells CASSPTGQAQYF. The CDR3 nucleotides read TGTGCCAGTAGTCCAACCGGGCAGGCGCAGTATTTT.

J is TRBJ2-3 and V is TRBV19; 8 bases are a match to TRBD1. V was pared by 6 bases and J by 2 bases, with 4 bases of the junction left unmatched. The CDR3 has 14 amino acids. Germline V gene lookup returns CDR1 LNHDA and CDR2 SQIVND (reference sequence). CDR3: CASRTGVYTDTQYF. The CDR3 DNA follows: TGTGCCAGTAGGACAGGGGTGTACACAGATACGCAGTATTTT.

The chain uses TRBV18 and TRBJ2-7, with TRBD1 matching 7 bases. The CDR3 consists of 12 residues. With 3 bases clipped from V and 6 bases from J, the junction kept 2 bases outside the gene matches. Germline V gene lookup returns CDR1 KGHSH and CDR2 LQKENI. CDR3 sequence: CASSPDRVEQYF. The DNA for the CDR3 is TGTGCCAGCTCACCCGACAGGGTCGAGCAGTACTTC.

This chain links TRBV12-5 with TRBJ2-5; D call uncertain. The germline V gene has CDR1 LGHNT and CDR2 FRNRAP. The CDR3 has 13 amino acids. V was trimmed by 5 bases and J by 1 base, leaving 8 bases between them. CDR3 sequence (DNA): TGTGCTAGTGGTGAACACAGCCAAGAGACCCAGTACTTC. It is translated as CASGEHSQETQYF.

This chain joins TRBV6-1 and TRBJ2-7, with 8 bases fitting TRBD1. The trim removed 4 bases at V and 0 bases at J, leaving 8 bases unmatched. CDR1 is MNHNS, CDR2 SASEGT, per germline. The CDR3 is 16 amino acids. The CDR3 nucleotides read TGTGCCAGCAGTGTGGATACCGGGACAGGCTCCTACGAGCAGTACTTC. Its protein product is CASSVDTGTGSYEQYF.

The chain recombines TRBV10-2 with TRBJ1-4; 7 bases are shared with TRBD1. V was pared by 10 bases and J by 10 bases, with 12 bases of the junction left unmatched. The CDR3 is made up of 13 amino acids. The V gene's germline CDR1 is WSHSY and CDR2 SAAADI. For the CDR3, the DNA is TGCGCCACCCAGGACAGGTCGGTAGGAAAACTGTTTTTT. This encodes CATQDRSVGKLFF.

The chain links TRBV14 to TRBJ2-2; no firm D call. In germline, CDR1 is SGHDN, CDR2 FVKESK. The CDR3 is 13 residues long. Trimming removed 4 bases from V and 4 bases from J, with 7 bases in between. CDR3 residues: CASSRRITGELFF. CDR3 bases: TGTGCCAGCAGCCGGCGGATCACCGGGGAGCTGTTTTTT. The full variable domain, its missing parts supplied by reference TRBV14 and TRBJ2-2, is EAGVTQFPSHSVIEKGQTVTLRCDPISGHDNLYWYRRVMGKEIKFLLHFVKESKQDESGMPNNRFLAERTGGTYSTLKVQPAELEDSGVYFCASSRRITGELFFGEGSRLTVL.

This chain connects TRBV7-2 to TRBJ2-7; 9 bases line up with TRBD2. There are 15 residues in the CDR3. J was trimmed by 6 bases and V by 3 bases; bases with no gene match: 9. The germline gives CDR1 SGHTA, CDR2 FQGNSA. Here the CDR3 DNA reads TGTGCCAGCAGCTTGGGTAGCGGGAGTGGTAGCGAGCAGTACTTC. This gives the protein CASSLGSGSGSEQYF.

The chain recombines TRBV29-1 with TRBJ1-2; 9 bases match TRBD1. Germline CDR1 SQVTM, CDR2 ANQGSEA. The CDR3 is made up of 17 amino acids. J lost 4 bases, V lost 2 bases, and 14 bases had no gene match. Written as DNA, the CDR3 is TGCAGCGTTGAAAAGATCCGTGTACAGGGGGCTATCTATGGCTACACCTTC. Residues: CSVEKIRVQGAIYGYTF.

The chain uses TRBV19 and TRBJ2-7; 7 bases line up with TRBD1. CDR1 is LNHDA, CDR2 SQIVND, per germline (reference sequence). The V and J ends lost 4 bases and 3 bases, in that order; junction bases with no gene match: 0. The CDR3 contains 12 residues. As DNA, the CDR3 is TGTGCCAGTAGTAGACAGGGCTACGAGCAGTACTTC. Its protein is CASSRQGYEQYF.

As DNA, the CDR3 is TGTGCCAGGGACCGAAGCTCCTACGAGCAGTACTTC. The encoded protein is CARDRSSYEQYF. The chain has TRBV6-4 and TRBJ2-7; D unresolved. V lost 9 bases to trimming and J lost 0 bases, with 9 bases between them. The germline CDR1 and CDR2 sequences are MRHNA and SNTAGT. The CDR3 is 12 amino acids.

This chain uses TRBV6-4 with TRBJ2-7; TRBD1 matches at 8 bases. With V trimmed by 2 bases and J by 5 bases, 11 bases remained unmatched. Germline V gives CDR1 MRHNA, CDR2 SNTAGT. This CDR3 contains 16 residues. CDR3 in amino acids: CASSDTGGITRNEQYF. Written as DNA, the CDR3 is TGTGCCAGCAGTGACACAGGGGGGATTACAAGGAACGAGCAGTACTTC.

This chain links TRBV30 with TRBJ1-1; TRBD1 aligns across 7 bases. From germline, CDR1 is GTSNPN and CDR2 SVGIG (reference sequence). The V gene end was trimmed by 4 bases and the J gene end by 0 bases; junction bases not matched to a gene: 5. The CDR3 totals 14 residues. CDR3 DNA sequence: TGTGCCTGGAACCGACAGGGAATGAACACTGAAGCTTTCTTT. It specifies CAWNRQGMNTEAFF. The full variable domain, its missing parts supplied by reference TRBV30 and TRBJ1-1, is SQTIHQWPATLVQPVGSPLSLECTVEGTSNPNLYWYRQAAGRGLQLLFYSVGIGQISSEVPQNLSASRPQDRQFILSSKKLLLSDSGFYLCAWNRQGMNTEAFFGQGTRLTVV.

The J gene is TRBJ1-2, the V gene TRBV30, with a weak D call TRBD1 (5 bases). Germline V gives CDR1 GTSNPN, CDR2 SVGIG (reference sequence). This CDR3 region has 9 residues. V lost 8 bases to trimming and J lost 9 bases, with 10 bases between them. The CDR3 here is CAAGVSYTF. The CDR3 DNA reads TGTGCCGCGGGGGTTAGCTACACCTTC.

The chain combines TRBV6-5 with TRBJ1-2; D gene ambiguous. Germline values: CDR1 MNHEY, CDR2 SVGAGI. CDR3 length: 11 amino acids. V lost 9 bases and J lost 7, with 12 bases in between. The CDR3 nucleotides are TGTGCCAGTACGTTTCTATCTGGCTACACCTTC. It codes for CASTFLSGYTF.

This chain connects TRBV2 to TRBJ2-1; no clear D gene. Per germline, CDR1 SNHLY and CDR2 FYNNEI. This CDR3 spans 16 amino acids. With 6 bases removed from V and 6 bases from J, the gap between germline ends came to 21 bases. In DNA form, the CDR3 reads TGTGCCAGCAGAGAAACCGGGCGCGCCCTTTCCAATGAGCAGTTCTTC. Its protein is CASRETGRALSNEQFF.

The rearrangement joins TRBV14 to TRBJ1-4, with D uncertain. V lost 4 bases, J lost 6 bases, and 18 bases lay in between. The CDR3 sequence is 16 residues long. Looked up from germline, CDR1 is SGHDN and CDR2 is FVKESK. The CDR3 DNA is TGTGCCAGCAGCCCCGGACGCTCCGGAGGGTATGAAAAACTGTTTTTT. This sequence encodes CASSPGRSGGYEKLFF.

The count of this clone is one. The J gene is TRBJ2-5, the V gene TRBV5-1; no clear D. The germline V gene has CDR1 SGHRS and CDR2 YFSETQ. CDR3 length: 13 amino acids. Trimming took 6 bases from V and 1 from J, leaving 10 bases between them. DNA of the CDR3: TGCGCCAGCACCCGTGACGGCCAAGAGACCCAGTACTTC. It translates to CASTRDGQETQYF.

V and J are TRBV10-1 and TRBJ2-1; no firm D call. Germline CDR1 reads WNHNN; CDR2 reads SYGVQD (reference sequence). The CDR3 has 15 amino acids. Trimming removed 4 bases at V and 0 bases at J, with 10 bases between. CDR3: CASSVTASSYNEQFF. The CDR3, as DNA: TGCGCCAGCAGTGTGACGGCAAGCTCCTACAATGAGCAGTTCTTC.

The chain links TRBV29-1 to TRBJ2-5, with 7 bases that match TRBD1. This CDR3 has 13 residues. The ends lost 4 bases at V and 4 bases at J; junction bases unmatched: 6. Germline V CDR1 and CDR2: SQVTM, ANQGSEA. CDR3 protein: CSVGQGTVETQYF. The CDR3 nucleotides read TGCAGCGTTGGACAGGGAACCGTAGAGACCCAGTACTTC. Looking up the rest from reference TRBV29-1 and TRBJ2-5 gives the full variable domain: SAVISQKPSRDICQRGTSLTIQCQVDSQVTMMFWYRQQPGQSLTLIATANQGSEATYESGFVIDKFPISRPNLTFSTLTVSNMSPEDSSIYLCSVGQGTVETQYFGPGTRLLVL.